This is a list of T cell receptor beta chains from one sample in a study of T cell clonotyping in hematopoietic cell transplantation. Some clones are missing from TCRdb's copy, which holds only in-frame ones; the method was immunoSEQ multiplex PCR. This table holds about 10,000 clones, approximately 51% found once. The sequencing here drew on peripheral blood mononuclear cells, taken 100 days after allogeneic stem cell transplant. Every receptor here comes from a female patient between 50 and 60 years old who had an allogeneic stem cell transplant from an unrelated donor, so the T cells may come from the graft donor. Some clones in this sample may be carry-over from other donors' samples. Both conserved end residues are part of each CDR3. The order of the fields is V gene, J gene, CDR3 protein.

v_gene: TRBV30; j_gene: TRBJ1-2; CDR3aa: CAWSPQSGSGGYTF
v_gene: TRBV25-1; j_gene: TRBJ1-2; CDR3aa: CASSEDSYGYTF
v_gene: TRBV30; j_gene: TRBJ1-2; CDR3aa: CACAQGHYGGYTF
v_gene: TRBV30; j_gene: TRBJ2-3; CDR3aa: CAWTGEITSTDTQYF
v_gene: TRBV6-6; j_gene: TRBJ1-5; CDR3aa: CASTHPTGDRQPQHF
v_gene: TRBV6-5; j_gene: TRBJ2-7; CDR3aa: CASSYSGTDFYEQYF
v_gene: TRBV30; j_gene: TRBJ1-1; CDR3aa: CAWSVLGSLGMNTEAFF
v_gene: TRBV6-5; j_gene: TRBJ1-1; CDR3aa: CASSYTGTGRTEAFF
v_gene: TRBV14; j_gene: TRBJ2-7; CDR3aa: CASSQTGFNEQYF
v_gene: TRBV28; j_gene: TRBJ1-2; CDR3aa: CASSLTAPRLPHTF
v_gene: TRBV30; j_gene: TRBJ1-5; CDR3aa: CAWSAGQGMKPQHF
v_gene: TRBV5-1; j_gene: TRBJ2-1; CDR3aa: CASSAMTGNGDEQFF
v_gene: TRBV30; j_gene: TRBJ1-2; CDR3aa: CAWSEQGYYGYTF
v_gene: TRBV30; j_gene: TRBJ1-1; CDR3aa: CAWRRGGAGTNTEAFF
v_gene: TRBV25-1; j_gene: TRBJ2-7; CDR3aa: CASQPETGVYEQYF
v_gene: TRBV19; j_gene: TRBJ1-5; CDR3aa: CASSEDSRKSNQPQHF
v_gene: TRBV5-8; j_gene: TRBJ2-7; CDR3aa: CASGHGTGSFEQYF
v_gene: TRBV27; j_gene: TRBJ2-1; CDR3aa: CASSPLSPPRDEQFF
v_gene: TRBV7-2; j_gene: TRBJ1-2; CDR3aa: CASSSTDRAPYGYTF
v_gene: TRBV6-5; j_gene: TRBJ1-2; CDR3aa: CASSPRADLMGYTF
v_gene: TRBV4-1; j_gene: TRBJ2-1; CDR3aa: CASSLEGPGAYDNEQFF
v_gene: TRBV29-1; j_gene: TRBJ1-1; CDR3aa: CSASRGHSTEAFF
v_gene: TRBV29-1; j_gene: TRBJ1-1; CDR3aa: CSVLRSWMGTEAFF
v_gene: TRBV30; j_gene: TRBJ2-1; CDR3aa: CAWSTGFNEQFF
v_gene: TRBV25-1; j_gene: TRBJ2-6; CDR3aa: CASSEGGVRVLTF
v_gene: TRBV5-1; j_gene: TRBJ2-3; CDR3aa: CASSQGRANTDTQYF
v_gene: TRBV29-1; j_gene: TRBJ1-1; CDR3aa: CSVVDWTGRYGAFF
v_gene: TRBV30; j_gene: TRBJ2-7; CDR3aa: CAWTPTGQIYEQYF
v_gene: TRBV30; j_gene: TRBJ2-7; CDR3aa: CAWRTGSNEQYF
v_gene: TRBV27; j_gene: TRBJ2-7; CDR3aa: CASSTGAGVEQYF
v_gene: TRBV30; j_gene: TRBJ1-6; CDR3aa: CAWSGGQDNSPLHF
v_gene: TRBV5-1; j_gene: TRBJ2-7; CDR3aa: CASSSSGGPAYEQYF
v_gene: TRBV5-1; j_gene: TRBJ2-5; CDR3aa: CASSLWTGQETQYF
v_gene: TRBV6-5; j_gene: TRBJ1-2; CDR3aa: CASSPQGGNDGYTF
v_gene: TRBV14; j_gene: TRBJ2-3; CDR3aa: CASSQDSLADTQYF
v_gene: TRBV30; j_gene: TRBJ2-7; CDR3aa: CAWSVGHTPYEQYF
v_gene: TRBV4-3; j_gene: TRBJ2-7; CDR3aa: CASSHEPLGGASGYEQYF
v_gene: TRBV25-1; j_gene: TRBJ1-1; CDR3aa: CAGGQGLNTEAFF
v_gene: TRBV7-2; j_gene: TRBJ2-3; CDR3aa: CASSLALAGGTDTQYF
v_gene: TRBV30; j_gene: TRBJ2-7; CDR3aa: CAWSNGQYIHEQYF